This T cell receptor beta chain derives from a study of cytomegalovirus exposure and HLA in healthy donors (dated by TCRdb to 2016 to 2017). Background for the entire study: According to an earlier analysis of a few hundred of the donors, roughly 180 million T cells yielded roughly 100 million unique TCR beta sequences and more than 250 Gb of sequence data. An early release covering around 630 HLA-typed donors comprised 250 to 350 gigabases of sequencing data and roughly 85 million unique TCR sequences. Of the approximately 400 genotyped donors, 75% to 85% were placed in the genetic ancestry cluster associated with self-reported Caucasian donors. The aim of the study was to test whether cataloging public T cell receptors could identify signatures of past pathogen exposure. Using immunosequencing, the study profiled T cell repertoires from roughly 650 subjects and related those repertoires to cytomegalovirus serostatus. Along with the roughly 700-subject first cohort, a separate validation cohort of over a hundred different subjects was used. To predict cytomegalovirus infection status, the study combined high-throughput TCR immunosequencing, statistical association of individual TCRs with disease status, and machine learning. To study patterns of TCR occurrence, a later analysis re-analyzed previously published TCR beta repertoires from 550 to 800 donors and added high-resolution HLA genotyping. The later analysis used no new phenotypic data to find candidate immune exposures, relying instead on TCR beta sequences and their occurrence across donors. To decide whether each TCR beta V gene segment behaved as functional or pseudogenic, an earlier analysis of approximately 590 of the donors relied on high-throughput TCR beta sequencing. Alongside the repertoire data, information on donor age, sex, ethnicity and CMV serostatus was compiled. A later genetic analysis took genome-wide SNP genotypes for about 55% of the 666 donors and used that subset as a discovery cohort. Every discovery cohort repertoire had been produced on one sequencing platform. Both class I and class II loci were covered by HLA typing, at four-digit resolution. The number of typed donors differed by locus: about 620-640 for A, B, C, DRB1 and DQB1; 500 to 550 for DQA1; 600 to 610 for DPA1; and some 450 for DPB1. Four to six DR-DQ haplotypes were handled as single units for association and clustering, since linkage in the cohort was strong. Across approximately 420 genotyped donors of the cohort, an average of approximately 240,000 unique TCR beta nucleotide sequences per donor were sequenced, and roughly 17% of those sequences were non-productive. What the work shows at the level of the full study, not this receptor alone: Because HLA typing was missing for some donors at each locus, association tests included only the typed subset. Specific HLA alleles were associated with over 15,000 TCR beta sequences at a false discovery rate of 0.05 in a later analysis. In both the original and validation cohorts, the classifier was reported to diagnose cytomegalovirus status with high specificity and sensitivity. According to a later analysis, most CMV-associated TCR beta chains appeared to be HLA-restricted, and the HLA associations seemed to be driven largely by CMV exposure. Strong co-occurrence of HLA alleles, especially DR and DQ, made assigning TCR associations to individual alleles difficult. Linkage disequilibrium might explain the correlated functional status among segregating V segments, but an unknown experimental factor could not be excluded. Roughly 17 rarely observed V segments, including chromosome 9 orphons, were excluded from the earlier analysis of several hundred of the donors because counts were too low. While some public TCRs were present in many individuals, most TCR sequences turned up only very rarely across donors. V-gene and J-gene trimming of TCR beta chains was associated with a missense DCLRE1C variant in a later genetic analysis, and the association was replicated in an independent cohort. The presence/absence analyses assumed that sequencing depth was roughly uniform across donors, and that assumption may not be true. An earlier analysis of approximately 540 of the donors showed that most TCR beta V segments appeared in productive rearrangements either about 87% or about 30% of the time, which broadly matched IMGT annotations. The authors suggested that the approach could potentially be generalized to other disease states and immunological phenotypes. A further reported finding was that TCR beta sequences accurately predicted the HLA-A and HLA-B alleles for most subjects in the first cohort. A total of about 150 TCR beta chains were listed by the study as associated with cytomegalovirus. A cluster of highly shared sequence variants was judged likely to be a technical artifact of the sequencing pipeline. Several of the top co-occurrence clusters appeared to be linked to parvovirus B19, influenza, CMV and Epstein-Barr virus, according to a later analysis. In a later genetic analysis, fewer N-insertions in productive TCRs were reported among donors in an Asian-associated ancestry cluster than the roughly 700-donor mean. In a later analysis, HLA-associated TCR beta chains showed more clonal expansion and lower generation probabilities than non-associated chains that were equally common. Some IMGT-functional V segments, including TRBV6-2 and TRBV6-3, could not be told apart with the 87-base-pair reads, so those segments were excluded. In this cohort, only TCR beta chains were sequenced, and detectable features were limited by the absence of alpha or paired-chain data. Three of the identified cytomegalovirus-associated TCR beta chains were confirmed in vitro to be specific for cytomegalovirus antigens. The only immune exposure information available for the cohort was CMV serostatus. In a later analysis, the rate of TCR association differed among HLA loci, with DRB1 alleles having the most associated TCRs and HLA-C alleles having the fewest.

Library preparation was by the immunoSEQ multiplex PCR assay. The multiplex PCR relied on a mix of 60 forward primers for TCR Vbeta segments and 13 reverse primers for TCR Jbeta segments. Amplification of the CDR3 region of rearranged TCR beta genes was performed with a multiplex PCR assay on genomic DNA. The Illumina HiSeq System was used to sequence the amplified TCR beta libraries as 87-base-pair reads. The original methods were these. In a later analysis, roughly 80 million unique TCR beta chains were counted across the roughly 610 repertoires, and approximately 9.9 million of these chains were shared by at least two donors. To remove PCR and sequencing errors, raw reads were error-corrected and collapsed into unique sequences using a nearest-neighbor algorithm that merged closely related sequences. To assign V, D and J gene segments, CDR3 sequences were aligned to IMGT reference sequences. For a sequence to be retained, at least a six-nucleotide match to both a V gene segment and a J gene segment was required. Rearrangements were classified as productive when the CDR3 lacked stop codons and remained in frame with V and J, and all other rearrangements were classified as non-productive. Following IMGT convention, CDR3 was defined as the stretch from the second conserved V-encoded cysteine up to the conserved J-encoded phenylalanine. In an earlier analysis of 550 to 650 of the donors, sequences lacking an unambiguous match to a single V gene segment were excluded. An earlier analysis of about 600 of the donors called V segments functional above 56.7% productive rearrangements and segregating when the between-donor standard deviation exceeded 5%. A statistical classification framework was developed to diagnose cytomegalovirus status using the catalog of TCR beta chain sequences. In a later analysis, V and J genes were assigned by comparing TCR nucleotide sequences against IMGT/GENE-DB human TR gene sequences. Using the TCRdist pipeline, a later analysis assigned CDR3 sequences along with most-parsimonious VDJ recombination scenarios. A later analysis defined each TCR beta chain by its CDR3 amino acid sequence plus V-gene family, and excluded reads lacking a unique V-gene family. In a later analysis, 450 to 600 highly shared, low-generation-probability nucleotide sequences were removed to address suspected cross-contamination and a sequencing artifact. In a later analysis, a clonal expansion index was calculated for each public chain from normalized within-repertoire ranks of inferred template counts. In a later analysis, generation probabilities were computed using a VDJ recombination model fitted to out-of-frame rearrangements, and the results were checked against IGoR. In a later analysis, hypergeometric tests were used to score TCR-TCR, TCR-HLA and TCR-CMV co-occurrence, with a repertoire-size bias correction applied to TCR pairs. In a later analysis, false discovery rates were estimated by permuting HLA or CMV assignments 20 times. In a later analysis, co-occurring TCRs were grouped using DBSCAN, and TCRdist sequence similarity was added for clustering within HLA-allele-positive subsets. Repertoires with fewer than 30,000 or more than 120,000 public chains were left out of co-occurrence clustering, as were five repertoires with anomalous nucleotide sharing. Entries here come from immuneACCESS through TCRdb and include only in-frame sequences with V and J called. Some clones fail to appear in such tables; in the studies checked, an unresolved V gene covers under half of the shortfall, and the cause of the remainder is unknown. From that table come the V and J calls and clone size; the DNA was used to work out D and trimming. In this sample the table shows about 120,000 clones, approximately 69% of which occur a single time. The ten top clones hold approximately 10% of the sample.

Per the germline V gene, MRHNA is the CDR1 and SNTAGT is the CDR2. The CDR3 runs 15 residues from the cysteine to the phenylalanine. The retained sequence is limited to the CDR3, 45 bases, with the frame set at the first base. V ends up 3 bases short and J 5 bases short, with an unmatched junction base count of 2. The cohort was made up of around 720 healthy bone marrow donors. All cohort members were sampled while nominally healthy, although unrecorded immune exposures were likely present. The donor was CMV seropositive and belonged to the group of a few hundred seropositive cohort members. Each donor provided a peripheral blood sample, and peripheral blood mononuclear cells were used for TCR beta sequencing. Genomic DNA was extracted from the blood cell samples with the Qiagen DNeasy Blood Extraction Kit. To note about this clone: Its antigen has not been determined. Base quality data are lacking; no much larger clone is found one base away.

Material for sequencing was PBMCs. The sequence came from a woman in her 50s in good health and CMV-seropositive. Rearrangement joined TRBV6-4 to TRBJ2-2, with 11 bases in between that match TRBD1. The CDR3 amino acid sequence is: CASSEGTGGTGELFF. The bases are TGTGCCAGCAGTGAAGGGACAGGGGGAACCGGGGAGCTGTTTTTT.